This TCR beta chain stems from a study of blood T cell repertoires in COVID-19. The overall study: Spain, Italy and the United States supplied samples that represented acute and convalescent COVID-19. Sample material is recorded as cDNA or gDNA derived from T cells, B-cell-depleted T cells, or PBMCs.

Authors' processing steps: Reference gene primer amplification in the assay estimated nucleated cell counts. TCRdb keeps only in-frame clones here, not all; method: immunoSEQ multiplex PCR. The DNA was the basis for D and trimming; V, J and clone size are from that table. The sample lists 65,000 to 80,000 clones, approximately 88% occurring once. The germline gives CDR1 SGHDN, CDR2 FVKESK. This CDR3 comprises 13 residues. V was trimmed by 4 bases and J by 10 bases, leaving 16 bases between them. This TCR was recovered from a human donor in a cohort sampled during active COVID-19. This chain connects TRBV14 to TRBJ1-1; D uncertain. The sequenced material came from peripheral blood. The CDR3 bases are TGTGCCAGCAGCCCTTACAACCCTCTCGTAGCTTTCTTT. It is translated as CASSPYNPLVAFF.